This passage covers 23 T cell receptor beta chains from one sample sequenced in a study of shared clonotypes between healthy human individuals. Only in-frame clones appear in the TCRdb table, and some are missing; sequencing was by immunoSEQ multiplex PCR. The sample lists some 2,000,000 clones; 90% to 95% were seen once. The sequenced sample was naive CD4+ T cells sorted from blood. Subset: CD45RA+ positively selected. Receptors were obtained from a man between 18 and 29 years old in good health.

As regards this clone: The junction departs from the called germline gene at one end, perhaps through a read error. The chain employs TRBV7-7 and TRBJ2-6; D is possibly TRBD1 (5 bases). Germline V gene lookup returns CDR1 SSHAT and CDR2 FNYEAQ (reference sequence). CDR3 length: 16 amino acids. The CDR3 loop reads CASSPLQVSGANVLTF. The CDR3, as DNA: TGTGCTAGCAGCCCGCTACAGGTTTCCGGGGCCAACGTCCTGACTTTC.

With respect to this clone: Other DNA sequences in the sample encode the same CDR3. The rearrangement joins TRBV10-3 to TRBJ2-3, with 7 bases identical to TRBD1. V lost 8 bases and J lost 5; bases outside the gene matches: 1. CDR3 size: 11 residues. In germline, CDR1 is ENHRY, CDR2 SYGVKD. In DNA, the CDR3 is TGTGCCATCTCAGGGGGAGATACGCAGTATTTT. Amino acid sequence: CAISGGDTQYF.

The gene calls are TRBV18 and TRBJ2-7, with TRBD2 matching over 8 bases. CDR1 and CDR2 (germline): KGHSH, LQKENI. With 6 bases clipped from V and 4 bases from J, the junction kept 14 bases outside the gene matches. The CDR3 extends over 16 amino acids. Here the CDR3 reads CASSSSVNAGGYEQYF. DNA of the CDR3: TGTGCCAGCTCTAGTTCAGTTAACGCGGGGGGTTACGAGCAGTACTTC.

V is TRBV9 and J is TRBJ2-3; TRBD2 agrees at 9 bases. CDR1 SGDLS and CDR2 YYNGEE come from the germline V gene. The junction had 2 bases not matched to a gene; V was cut back by 0 bases and J by 3 bases. This CDR3 is 15 amino acids long. The CDR3 reads CASSVAGLATDTQYF. The CDR3 DNA sequence: TGTGCCAGCAGCGTAGCGGGACTAGCAACAGATACGCAGTATTTT.

The chain recombines TRBV27 with TRBJ2-7; 9 bases match TRBD1. The CDR3 consists of 13 residues. Trimming removed 10 bases from V and 4 bases from J; junction bases left unmatched: 8. Germline values: CDR1 MNHEY, CDR2 SMNVEV (reference sequence). CDR3 loop: CAIDPDRGYEQYF. CDR3 nucleotide sequence: TGTGCCATAGACCCGGACAGGGGATACGAGCAGTACTTC.

CDR3 nucleotide sequence: TGTGCCAGCAGCCCGGAGCGGGGTTCAGAGACCCAGTACTTC. Its protein is CASSPERGSETQYF. V is TRBV5-6 and J is TRBJ2-5; 7 bases agree with TRBD2. This CDR3 comprises 14 residues. V was pared by 4 bases and J by 4 bases, with 7 bases of the junction left unmatched. Germline-derived CDR1 and CDR2 are SGHDT and YYEEEE.

The chain links TRBV5-6 to TRBJ2-5; a weak D match, TRBD1 (5 bases). Germline V gene lookup returns CDR1 SGHDT and CDR2 YYEEEE. The CDR3 is 15 amino acids. The V end lost 0 bases, the J end lost 4 bases, and 13 bases lay between the germline ends. The CDR3 DNA reads as TGTGCCAGCAGCTTGGGGTCGCAGGGTCTAGAGACCCAGTACTTC. The encoded protein is CASSLGSQGLETQYF. Using reference TRBV5-6 and TRBJ2-5 for the parts outside the CDR3, the full variable domain is DAGVTQSPTHLIKTRGQQVTLRCSPKSGHDTVSWYQQALGQGPQFIFQYYEEEERQRGNFPDRFSGHQFPNYSSELNVNALLLGDSALYLCASSLGSQGLETQYFGPGTRLLVL.

As regards this clone: The sample carries other DNA sequences with the same CDR3. CDR3 in amino acids: CASSLGQGDQPQHF. In DNA, the CDR3 is TGCGCCAGCAGCTTGGGGCAGGGGGATCAGCCCCAGCATTTT. V gene TRBV5-1 combines with J gene TRBJ1-5; 7 nucleotides match TRBD1. After removal of 0 bases from V and 5 bases from J, the junction contained 2 bases not matched to a gene. Germline values: CDR1 SGHRS, CDR2 YFSETQ. CDR3 length: 14 amino acids.

The chain carries TRBV4-3 and TRBJ2-7; TRBD1 is a possible D gene (6 bases). The CDR3 consists of 15 residues. Germline CDR1 reads LGHNA; CDR2 reads YSLEER. Deletions cut 3 bases from V and 6 bases from J, with 18 bases between. The CDR3 nucleotides are TGCGCCAGCAGCCAGGAACTACAGGGACCTCGCGAGCAGTACTTC. Residues: CASSQELQGPREQYF.

The V and J genes are TRBV30 and TRBJ1-2; TRBD1 matches at 7 bases. Germline lookup yields CDR1 GTSNPN and CDR2 SVGIG (reference sequence). V gave up 1 base and J gave up 4 bases; unmatched junction bases: 15. The CDR3 is made up of 17 amino acids. The CDR3 loop reads CAWSEHTGDPLVYGYTF. In DNA form, the CDR3 reads TGTGCCTGGAGTGAGCACACAGGGGATCCTCTGGTCTATGGCTACACCTTC.

The chain couples TRBV7-9 to TRBJ2-1, with D possibly matching TRBD1 (5 bases). The CDR3 spans 16 residues. The germline V gene has CDR1 SEHNR and CDR2 FQNEAQ (reference sequence). The V and J ends lost 0 bases and 6 bases respectively, with 15 bases between them. In nucleotides, the CDR3 is TGTGCCAGCAGCTTAGCAAAAGGGGCGTGGGGCAATGAGCAGTTCTTC. It yields the protein CASSLAKGAWGNEQFF.

This clone was counted once. V gene TRBV7-2 combines with J gene TRBJ2-3, with D perhaps matching TRBD1 (5 bases). Trimming stripped 5 bases from V and 2 bases from J, with 14 bases between. The CDR3 length is 15 residues. The germline CDR1 and CDR2 sequences are SGHTA and FQGNSA. CDR3 nucleotides: TGTGCCAGCAGCCCCCAGGGCCGAGACACAGATACGCAGTATTTT. It specifies CASSPQGRDTDTQYF.

A word on this clone: Other DNA sequences in the same sample also yield this CDR3. The chain is built from TRBV28 and TRBJ2-7; tentative D call: TRBD2 (5 bases). The germline V gene encodes CDR1 MDHEN and CDR2 SYDVKM. The CDR3 is 12 residues long. V was shortened by 5 bases and J by 7 bases, with 12 bases between the two germline ends. In nucleotides, the CDR3 is TGTGCCAGCAGTCTGAACCGGGGTGAGCAGTACTTC. Translation: CASSLNRGEQYF.

This chain links TRBV7-2 with TRBJ1-3, with TRBD1 matching over 9 bases. The trim removed 3 bases at V and 4 bases at J, leaving 7 bases unmatched. CDR3 length: 16 residues. The V gene's germline CDR1 is SGHTA and CDR2 FQGNSA. This chain's CDR3 is CASSFTGTGFGNTIYF. The CDR3 DNA reads TGTGCCAGCAGCTTCACCGGGACAGGGTTCGGAAACACCATATATTTT. The variable domain in full, with the rest retrieved from reference TRBV7-2 and TRBJ1-3, is GAGVSQSPSNKVTEKGKDVELRCDPISGHTALYWYRQSLGQGLEFLIYFQGNSAPDKSGLPSDRFSAERTGGSVSTLTIQRTQQEDSAVYLCASSFTGTGFGNTIYFGEGSWLTVV.

V usage is TRBV5-6 and J usage is TRBJ1-1, with D possibly TRBD1 on 6 matching bases. CDR3 size: 16 residues. Germline V lookup: CDR1 SGHDT, CDR2 YYEEEE. Trimming removed 1 base from V and 0 bases from J, with 13 bases in between. The CDR3 loop is CASSLLDRPMNTEAFF. The CDR3 nucleotides are TGTGCCAGCAGCTTGTTGGACAGACCTATGAACACTGAAGCTTTCTTT. Using reference TRBV5-6 and TRBJ1-1 for the parts outside the CDR3, the full variable domain is DAGVTQSPTHLIKTRGQQVTLRCSPKSGHDTVSWYQQALGQGPQFIFQYYEEEERQRGNFPDRFSGHQFPNYSSELNVNALLLGDSALYLCASSLLDRPMNTEAFFGQGTRLTVV.

Regarding this clone: The sample holds other DNA sequences that translate to the same CDR3. The chain recombines TRBV30 with TRBJ1-2; perhaps TRBD1 as D (6 bases). The V and J ends lost 0 bases and 5 bases respectively, with 10 bases between them. Germline V lookup: CDR1 GTSNPN, CDR2 SVGIG (reference sequence). The CDR3 is 13 residues long. CDR3 nucleotides: TGTGCCTGGAGTGTAGACAGGAGTTATGGCTACACCTTC. Translation: CAWSVDRSYGYTF.

The chain joins TRBV11-3 to TRBJ2-1; no clear D gene. This CDR3 spans 12 amino acids. Germline V CDR1 and CDR2: SGHNT, YENEEA. Trimming left V 4 bases short and J 6 bases short, with 7 bases between. The chain's CDR3 is CASSSGPNEQFF. Written as DNA, the CDR3 is TGTGCCAGCAGCTCAGGTCCCAATGAGCAGTTCTTC.

The chain carries TRBV30 and TRBJ2-3, with a weak D call TRBD2 (6 bases). CDR1 GTSNPN and CDR2 SVGIG come from the germline V gene (reference sequence). V lost 0 bases and J 0 bases, leaving 10 bases between the germline ends. The CDR3 length is 15 residues. The CDR3 loop reads CAWSVPSVSTDTQYF. The CDR3 DNA sequence: TGTGCCTGGAGTGTGCCTAGCGTAAGCACAGATACGCAGTATTTT.

The chain joins TRBV7-9 to TRBJ1-4; D is uncertain. Per germline, CDR1 SEHNR and CDR2 FQNEAQ (reference sequence). Trimming removed 5 bases from V and 0 bases from J, with 7 bases in between. This CDR3 has 14 residues. The chain's CDR3 is CASSPQTTNEKLFF. The CDR3 nucleotides read TGTGCCAGCAGCCCCCAAACAACTAATGAAAAACTGTTTTTT.

V gene TRBV6-5 combines with J gene TRBJ2-1; the D gene is possibly TRBD2 (7 bases). This CDR3 is 12 amino acids long. From germline, CDR1 is MNHEY and CDR2 SVGAGI. Trimming cost V 0 bases and J 13 bases, with 10 bases left between them. CDR3 coding DNA: TGTGCCAGCAGTTACTCAGGGGGGGGACAGTTCTTC. Translation: CASSYSGGGQFF.

V gene TRBV5-4 combines with J gene TRBJ2-7; 11 bases agree with TRBD1. Germline CDR1 is SGHNT and CDR2 is YYREEE (reference sequence). V gave up 3 bases and J gave up 2 bases; unmatched junction bases: 7. This CDR3 has 16 residues. The CDR3 DNA is TGTGCCAGCAGCTCCAACCGGGACAGGGGGACCTACGAGCAGTACTTC. This codes for CASSSNRDRGTYEQYF. Looking up the rest from reference TRBV5-4 and TRBJ2-7 gives the full variable domain: ETGVTQSPTHLIKTRGQQVTLRCSSQSGHNTVSWYQQALGQGPQFIFQYYREEENGRGNFPPRFSGLQFPNYSSELNVNALELDDSALYLCASSSNRDRGTYEQYFGPGTRLTVT.

The gene calls are TRBV5-1 and TRBJ1-1, with 8 positions matching TRBD1. CDR3 length: 17 amino acids. The V segment lost 1 base and the J segment 12 bases; nucleotides outside the gene matches: 20. Germline loops: CDR1 SGHRS, CDR2 YFSETQ. The chain's CDR3 is CASSLTQGANIIPRTFF. DNA for the CDR3: TGCGCCAGCAGCTTGACCCAGGGGGCTAACATCATCCCGAGGACTTTCTTT. Using reference TRBV5-1 and TRBJ1-1 for the parts outside the CDR3, the full variable domain is KAGVTQTPRYLIKTRGQQVTLSCSPISGHRSVSWYQQTPGQGLQFLFEYFSETQRNKGNFPGRFSGRQFSNSRSEMNVSTLELGDSALYLCASSLTQGANIIPRTFFGQGTRLTVV.

V is TRBV6-1 and J is TRBJ1-1, with D possibly TRBD1 on 5 matching bases. CDR3 length: 15 amino acids. CDR1 MNHNS and CDR2 SASEGT come from the germline V gene. Trimming pared 4 bases from V and 1 base from J, leaving 13 bases between. The CDR3 sequence: CASSARSGSNTEAFF. The CDR3 DNA reads as TGTGCCAGCAGTGCCCGGTCAGGGTCGAACACTGAAGCTTTCTTT.